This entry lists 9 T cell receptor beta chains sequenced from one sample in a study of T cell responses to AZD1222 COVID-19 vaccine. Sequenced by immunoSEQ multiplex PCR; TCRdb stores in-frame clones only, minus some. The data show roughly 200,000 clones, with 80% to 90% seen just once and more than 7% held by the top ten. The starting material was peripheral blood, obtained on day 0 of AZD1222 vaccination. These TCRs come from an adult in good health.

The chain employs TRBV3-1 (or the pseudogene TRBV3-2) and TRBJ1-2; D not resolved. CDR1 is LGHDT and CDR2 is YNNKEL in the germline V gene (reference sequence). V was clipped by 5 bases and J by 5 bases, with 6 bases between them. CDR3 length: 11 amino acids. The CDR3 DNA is TGTGCCAGCAGCGCCCCGTATGGCTACACCTTC. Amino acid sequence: CASSAPYGYTF.

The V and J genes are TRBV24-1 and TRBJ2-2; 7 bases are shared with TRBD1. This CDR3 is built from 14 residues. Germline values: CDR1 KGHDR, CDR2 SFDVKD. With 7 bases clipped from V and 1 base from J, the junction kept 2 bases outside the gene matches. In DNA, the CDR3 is TGTGCCACCAGAGGGACAGTGAACACCGGGGAGCTGTTTTTT. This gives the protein CATRGTVNTGELFF.

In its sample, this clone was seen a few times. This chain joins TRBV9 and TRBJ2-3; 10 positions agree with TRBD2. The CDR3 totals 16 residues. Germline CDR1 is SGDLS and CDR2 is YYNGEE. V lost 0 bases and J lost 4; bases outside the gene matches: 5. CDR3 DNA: TGTGCCAGCAGCGTAGCAGCGGGGGGGCAGGCAGATACGCAGTATTTT. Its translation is CASSVAAGGQADTQYF.

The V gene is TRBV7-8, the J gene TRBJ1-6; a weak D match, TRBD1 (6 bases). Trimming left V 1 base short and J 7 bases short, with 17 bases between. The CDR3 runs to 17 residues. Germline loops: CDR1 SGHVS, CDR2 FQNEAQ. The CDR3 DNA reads TGTGCCAGCAGCTTAGGACCGGGGGCAGCGTCGAATTCACCCCTCCACTTT. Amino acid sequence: CASSLGPGAASNSPLHF.

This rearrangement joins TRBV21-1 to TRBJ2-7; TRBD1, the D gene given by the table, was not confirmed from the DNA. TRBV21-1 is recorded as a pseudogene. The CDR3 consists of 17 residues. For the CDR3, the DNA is TGTGCCAGCAGCAAAATAAAAAGAGGGACAGGGGAGTACGAGCAGTACTTC. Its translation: CASSKIKRGTGEYEQYF.

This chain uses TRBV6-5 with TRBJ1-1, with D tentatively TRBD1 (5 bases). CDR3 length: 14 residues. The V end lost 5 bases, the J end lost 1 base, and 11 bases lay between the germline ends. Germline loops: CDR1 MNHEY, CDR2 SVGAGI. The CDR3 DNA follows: TGTGCCAGCAGTAGACAGCCTCGGAACACTGAAGCTTTCTTT. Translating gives CASSRQPRNTEAFF.

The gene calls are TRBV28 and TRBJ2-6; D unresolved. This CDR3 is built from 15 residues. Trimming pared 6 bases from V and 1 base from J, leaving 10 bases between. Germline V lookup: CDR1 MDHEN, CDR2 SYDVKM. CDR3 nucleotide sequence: TGTGCCAGCAGCATTCCTGGGTCTGGGGCCAACGTCCTGACTTTC. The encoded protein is CASSIPGSGANVLTF.

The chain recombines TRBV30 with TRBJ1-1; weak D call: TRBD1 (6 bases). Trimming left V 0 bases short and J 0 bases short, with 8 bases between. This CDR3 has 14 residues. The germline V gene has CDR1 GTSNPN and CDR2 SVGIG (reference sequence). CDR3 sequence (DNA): TGTGCCTGGAGTGTAGGGGGTATGAACACTGAAGCTTTCTTT. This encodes CAWSVGGMNTEAFF.

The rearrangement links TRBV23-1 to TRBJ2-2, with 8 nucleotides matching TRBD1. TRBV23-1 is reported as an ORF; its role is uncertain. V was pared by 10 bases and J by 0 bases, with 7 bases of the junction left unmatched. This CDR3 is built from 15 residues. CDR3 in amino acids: CAMTPTGANTGELFF. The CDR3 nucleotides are TGCGCCATGACGCCGACAGGGGCGAACACCGGGGAGCTGTTTTTT.